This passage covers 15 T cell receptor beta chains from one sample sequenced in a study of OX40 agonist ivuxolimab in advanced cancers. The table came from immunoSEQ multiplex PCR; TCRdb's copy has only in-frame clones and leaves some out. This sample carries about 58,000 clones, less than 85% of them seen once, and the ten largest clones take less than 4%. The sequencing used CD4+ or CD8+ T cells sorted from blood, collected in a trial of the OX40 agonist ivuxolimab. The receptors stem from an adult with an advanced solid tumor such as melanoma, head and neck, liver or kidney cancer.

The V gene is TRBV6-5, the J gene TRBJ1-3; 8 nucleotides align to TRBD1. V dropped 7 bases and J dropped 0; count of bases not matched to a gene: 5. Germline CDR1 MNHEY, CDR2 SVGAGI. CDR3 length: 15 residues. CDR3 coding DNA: TGTGCCAGCATCCTGGACAGGGCCTCTGGAAACACCATATATTTT. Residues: CASILDRASGNTIYF.

DNA of the CDR3: TGTGCCAGCAGCTTCAGCGGAGGGGGGGGAATCTATGGCTACACCTTC. This codes for CASSFSGGGGIYGYTF. The V gene is TRBV11-3, the J gene TRBJ1-2, with D possibly being TRBD1 (6 bases). CDR3 length: 16 amino acids. CDR1 and CDR2 from the germline V gene are SGHNT and YENEEA. The V and J ends lost 3 bases and 4 bases respectively, with 18 bases between them.

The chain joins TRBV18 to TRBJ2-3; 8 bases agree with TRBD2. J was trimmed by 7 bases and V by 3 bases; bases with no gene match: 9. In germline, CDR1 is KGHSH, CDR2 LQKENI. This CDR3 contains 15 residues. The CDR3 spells CASSPAGGPMYTQYF. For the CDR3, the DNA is TGTGCCAGCTCACCCGCGGGGGGTCCCATGTATACGCAGTATTTT.

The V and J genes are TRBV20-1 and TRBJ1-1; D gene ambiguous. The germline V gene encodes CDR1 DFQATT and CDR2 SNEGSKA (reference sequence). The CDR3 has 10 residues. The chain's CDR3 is CRAFFTEAFF. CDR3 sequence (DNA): TGCAGGGCGTTCTTCACTGAAGCTTTCTTT.

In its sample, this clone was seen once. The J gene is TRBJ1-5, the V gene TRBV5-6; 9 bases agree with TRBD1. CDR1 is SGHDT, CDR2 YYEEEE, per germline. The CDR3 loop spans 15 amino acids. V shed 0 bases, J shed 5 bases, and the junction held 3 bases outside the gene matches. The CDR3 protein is CASSLAGTGYQPQHF. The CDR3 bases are TGTGCCAGCAGCTTGGCCGGGACAGGGTATCAGCCCCAGCATTTT.

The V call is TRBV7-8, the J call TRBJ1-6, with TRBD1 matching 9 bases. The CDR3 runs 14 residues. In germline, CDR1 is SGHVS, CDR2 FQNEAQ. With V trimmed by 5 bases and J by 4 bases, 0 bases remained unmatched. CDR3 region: CASSGTGYNSPLHF. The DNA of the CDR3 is TGTGCCAGCAGCGGGACAGGGTATAATTCACCCCTCCACTTT. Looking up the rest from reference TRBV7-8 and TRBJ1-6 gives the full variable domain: GAGVSQSPRYKVAKRGQDVALRCDPISGHVSLFWYQQALGQGPEFLTYFQNEAQLDKSGLPSDRFFAERPEGSVSTLKIQRTQQEDSAVYLCASSGTGYNSPLHFGNGTRLTVT.

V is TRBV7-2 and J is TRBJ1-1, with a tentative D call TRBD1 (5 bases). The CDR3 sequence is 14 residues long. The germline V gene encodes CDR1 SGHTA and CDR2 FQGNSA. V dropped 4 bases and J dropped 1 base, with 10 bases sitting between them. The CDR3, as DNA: TGTGCCAGCAGCTATGACGGACAGAACACTGAAGCTTTCTTT. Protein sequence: CASSYDGQNTEAFF.

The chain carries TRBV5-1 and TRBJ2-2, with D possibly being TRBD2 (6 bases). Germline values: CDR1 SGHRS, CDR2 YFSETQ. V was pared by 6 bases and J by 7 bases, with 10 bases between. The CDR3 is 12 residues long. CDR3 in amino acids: CASTDGGGELFF. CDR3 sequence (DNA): TGCGCCAGCACCGACGGGGGCGGGGAGCTGTTTTTT.

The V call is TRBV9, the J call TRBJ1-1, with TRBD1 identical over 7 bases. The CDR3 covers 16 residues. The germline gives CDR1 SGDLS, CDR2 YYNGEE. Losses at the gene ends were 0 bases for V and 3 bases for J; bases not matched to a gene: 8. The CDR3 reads CASSVGVRGLDTEAFF. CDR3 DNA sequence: TGTGCCAGCAGCGTAGGGGTAAGGGGGCTTGACACTGAAGCTTTCTTT.

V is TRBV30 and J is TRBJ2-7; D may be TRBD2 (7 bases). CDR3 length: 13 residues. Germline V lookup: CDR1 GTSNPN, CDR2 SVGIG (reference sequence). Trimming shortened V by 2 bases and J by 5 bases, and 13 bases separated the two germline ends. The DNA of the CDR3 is TGTGCCTGGAGTCTCGGGGGGCCAGACGAGCAGTACTTC. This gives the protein CAWSLGGPDEQYF.

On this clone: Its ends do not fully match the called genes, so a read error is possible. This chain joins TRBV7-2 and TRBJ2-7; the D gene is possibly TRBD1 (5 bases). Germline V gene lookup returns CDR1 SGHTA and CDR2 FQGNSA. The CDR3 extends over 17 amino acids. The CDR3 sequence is CASSLESGAFDSYEQCF. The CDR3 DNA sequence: TGTGCCAGCAGCTTAGAATCTGGGGCGTTCGACTCCTACGAGCAGTGCTTC.

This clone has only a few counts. This CDR3 is CASRAPGLALRETQYF. CDR3 DNA sequence: TGTGCCAGCAGAGCCCCGGGACTAGCGTTGAGAGAGACCCAGTACTTC. V usage is TRBV7-2 and J usage is TRBJ2-5; 10 positions agree with TRBD2. V was pared by 6 bases and J by 4 bases, with 11 bases of the junction left unmatched. Germline V lookup: CDR1 SGHTA, CDR2 FQGNSA. The CDR3 is made up of 16 amino acids.

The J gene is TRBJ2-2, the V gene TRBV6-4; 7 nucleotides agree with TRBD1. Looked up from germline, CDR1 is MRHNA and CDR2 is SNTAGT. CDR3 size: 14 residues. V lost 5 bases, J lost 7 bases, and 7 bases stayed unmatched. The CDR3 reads CASSPDRVGGELFF. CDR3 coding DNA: TGTGCCAGCAGTCCCGACAGGGTCGGCGGGGAGCTGTTTTTT.

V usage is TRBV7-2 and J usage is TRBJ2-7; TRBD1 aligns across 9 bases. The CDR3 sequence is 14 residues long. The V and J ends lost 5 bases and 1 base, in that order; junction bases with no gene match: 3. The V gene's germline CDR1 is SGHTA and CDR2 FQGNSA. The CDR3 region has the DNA TGTGCCAGCAGCCGACAGGGGGAGTCCTACGAGCAGTACTTC. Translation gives CASSRQGESYEQYF.

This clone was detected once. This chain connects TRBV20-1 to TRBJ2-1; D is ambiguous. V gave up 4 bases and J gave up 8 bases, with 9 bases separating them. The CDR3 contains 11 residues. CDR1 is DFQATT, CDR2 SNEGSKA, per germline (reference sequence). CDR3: CSATGEDEQFF. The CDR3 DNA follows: TGCAGTGCTACCGGAGAGGATGAGCAGTTCTTC.